This T cell receptor (beta chain) emerged from a study of CD8 T cells in ankylosing spondylitis. Study conclusions and caveats: Significant enrichment of disease-linked clones was reportedly seen in matched ankylosing spondylitis synovial fluid. Seven or eight highly homologous variants made up a TCR beta motif, and this motif appeared characteristic of ankylosing spondylitis blood.

V was shortened by 0 bases and J by 8 bases, with 10 bases between the two germline ends. The germline V gene encodes CDR1 LNHNV and CDR2 YYDKDF (reference sequence). The CDR3 sequence is 13 residues long. With molecular barcodes, quantitative 5'-RACE was used to make the TCR beta libraries. In TCRdb, the 5' RACE reads were re-called with MiXCR into one record per CDR3 protein. The sample records some 400,000 distinct CDR3 sequences, under 25% being singletons. As concerns this clonotype: Its antigen is currently unknown.

The source is a male donor with ankylosing spondylitis. This chain links TRBV15 with TRBJ1-1; D ambiguous. Sequenced material: blood, either unsorted or a sorted T cell fraction (not recorded which). CDR3 region: CATSREWPTEAFF. Written as DNA, the CDR3 is TGTGCCACCAGCAGAGAATGGCCAACGGAAGCTTTCTTT.